Listed below are T cell receptor beta chains from one sample, sequenced in a study of cytomegalovirus exposure and HLA in healthy donors. TCRdb's table, derived via immunoSEQ multiplex PCR, lists solely in-frame clones and lacks some. The table lists 270,000 or so clones, nearly 95% of them singletons. The sample consisted of PBMCs. These TCRs come from a girl aged 2 to 10 in good health and CMV-seronegative. CDR3s include the opening cysteine and the closing phenylalanine or tryptophan. A D gene is named only where the DNA matches it firmly.

. TRBJ2-5 TRBV29-1 CSAEGTSLETQYF
TRBD1 . TRBV11-2 CASSSGQGAYEQYF
. TRBJ2-2 TRBV11-2 CASSLNTGELFF
. TRBJ2-7 TRBV4-2 CASSLTGQSSYEQYF
. TRBJ2-7 TRBV10-1 CASSESTAEGRPYEQYF
. TRBJ2-1 TRBV9 CASSISPGSSYNEQFF
TRBD2 TRBJ2-7 TRBV28 CASSPGTSGSYEQYF
TRBD1 TRBJ2-3 TRBV9 CASSAPGTGRHTQYF
TRBD1 TRBJ1-2 TRBV6-1 CASRQSRDRFYGYTF
TRBD1 TRBJ2-7 TRBV7-2 CASSATGTGSYEQYF
. TRBJ1-2 TRBV28 CASSLEQSGTGLGYTF
TRBD1 TRBJ1-5 TRBV9 CASSVGQGPNQPQHF
. TRBJ1-1 TRBV6-4 CASSYQPNTEAFF
TRBD1 TRBJ1-6 TRBV30 CAWRPGQGNSPLHF
TRBD2 TRBJ2-1 TRBV7-8 CASRKRLAGGRFTYNEQFF
TRBD1 TRBJ2-1 TRBV6-1 CASSVQGAIDNEQFF
. TRBJ2-7 TRBV6-9 CASVSYEQYF
TRBD1 TRBJ2-4 TRBV7-2 CASSINRGWGNIQYF
TRBD2 TRBJ2-1 TRBV11-2 CASSLGQAGGQFF
TRBD2 TRBJ2-3 TRBV9 CASSVGHSGRDTQYF
TRBD2 TRBJ2-3 TRBV6-5 CASSLLGRAGTDTQYF
. TRBJ1-1 TRBV7-9 CASSLDRNTEAFF
. TRBJ1-2 TRBV28 CASSLDDIPTDGYTF
TRBD1 TRBJ2-3 TRBV2 CASSRTGVSTDTQYF
. TRBJ1-2 TRBV2 CASSEAEEAAYTF
TRBD2 TRBJ2-1 TRBV10-3 CAISEEAETSGSREQFF
. TRBJ2-7 TRBV6-1 CASSQPGVIYEQYF
. TRBJ1-1 TRBV28 CASSLYKNTEAFF